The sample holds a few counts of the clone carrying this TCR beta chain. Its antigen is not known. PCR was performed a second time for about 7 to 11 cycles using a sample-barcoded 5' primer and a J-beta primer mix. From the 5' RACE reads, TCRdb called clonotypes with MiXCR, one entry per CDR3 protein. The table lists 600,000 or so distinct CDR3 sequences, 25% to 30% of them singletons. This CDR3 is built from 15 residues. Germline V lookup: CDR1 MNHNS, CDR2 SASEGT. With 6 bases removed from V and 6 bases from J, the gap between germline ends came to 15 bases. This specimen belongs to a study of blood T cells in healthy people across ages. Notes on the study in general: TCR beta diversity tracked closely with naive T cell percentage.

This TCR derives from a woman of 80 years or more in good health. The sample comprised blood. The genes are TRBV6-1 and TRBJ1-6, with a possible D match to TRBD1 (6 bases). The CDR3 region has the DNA TGTGCCAGCAGGGCCGGGGGCGCCCTTAATTCACCCCTCCACTTT. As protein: CASRAGGALNSPLHF.